This T cell receptor (beta chain) was captured in a study of cytomegalovirus exposure and HLA in healthy donors (dated by TCRdb to 2015 to 2018). Concerning the study at large: An earlier analysis of around 600 of the donors reported 250 to 300 Gb of sequence data and more than 90 million unique TCR beta sequences from some 180 million T cells. Among roughly 400 genotyped donors of the cohort, an average of approximately 240,000 unique TCR beta nucleotide sequences was sequenced per donor, of which about 18% were non-productive. In a later genetic analysis, genome-wide SNP genotypes for about three fifths of the 666 donors were used, and that subset was treated as a discovery cohort. A separate validation cohort of roughly 110 different subjects was used in addition to the approximately 700-subject first cohort. Among the roughly 390 genotyped donors, around 81% belonged to the genetic ancestry cluster associated with self-reported Caucasian donors. Because of strong linkage in the cohort, five DR-DQ haplotypes were treated as single units for association and clustering. Rather than drawing on any new phenotypic data, the later analysis identified candidate immune exposures from TCR beta sequences and the way those sequences occurred across donors. In an earlier analysis of 587 of the donors, high-throughput TCR beta sequencing was used to judge whether each TCR beta V gene segment behaved as functional or pseudogenic. Using immunosequencing, the study profiled T cell repertoires from 500 to 800 subjects and related those repertoires to cytomegalovirus serostatus. HLA typing covered class I and class II loci at four-digit resolution. To predict cytomegalovirus infection status, the study combined high-throughput TCR immunosequencing, statistical association of individual TCRs with disease status, and machine learning. Roughly 300 gigabases of sequencing data and around 80 million unique TCR sequences made up an early release that covered 640 HLA-typed donors. All discovery cohort repertoires had been generated using a single sequencing platform. A later analysis re-analyzed previously published TCR beta repertoires from about 730 donors and added high-resolution HLA genotyping to study TCR occurrence patterns. The aim of the study was to test whether cataloging public T cell receptors could identify signatures of past pathogen exposure. Donor age, sex, ethnicity and CMV serostatus were compiled alongside the repertoire data. The number of typed donors differed by locus: about 629-630 for A, B, C, DRB1 and DQB1; roughly 510 for DQA1; 606 for DPA1; and about 450 for DPB1.

The cohort comprised approximately 700 healthy bone marrow donors. At the time of sampling, every cohort member was nominally healthy, though immune exposures that went unrecorded were likely present. The donor tested CMV seronegative and was one of the 352 seronegative cohort members. Each donor provided a peripheral blood sample, and peripheral blood mononuclear cells were used for TCR beta sequencing. The Qiagen DNeasy Blood Extraction Kit was used to extract genomic DNA from the blood cell samples. Regarding this clone: Its antigen remains unidentified. In the same sample, other DNA sequences code for this CDR3.

Points the paper makes about the study in general: Several of the top co-occurrence clusters appeared to be linked to parvovirus B19, influenza, CMV and Epstein-Barr virus, according to a later analysis. Most TCR sequences were seen in very few donors, while some public TCRs were found in many individuals. In a later analysis, most CMV-associated TCR beta chains were found to appear HLA-restricted, with HLA associations seemingly driven largely by CMV exposure. Compared with the roughly 700-donor mean, donors in an Asian-associated ancestry cluster had fewer N-insertions in productive TCRs, according to a later genetic analysis. Sequencing depth was assumed to be roughly uniform across donors in the presence/absence analyses, though that assumption may not hold. The earlier analysis of about 600 of the donors excluded roughly 17 rarely observed V segments, including chromosome 9 orphons, because counts were too low. CMV serostatus was the only immune exposure information available for the cohort. Some IMGT-functional V segments, including TRBV6-2 and TRBV6-3, could not be told apart with the 87-base-pair reads, so those segments were excluded. An earlier analysis of approximately 570 of the donors showed that most TCR beta V segments appeared in productive rearrangements either about 90% or about 30% of the time, which broadly matched IMGT annotations. A further reported finding was that TCR beta sequences accurately predicted the HLA-A and HLA-B alleles for most subjects in the first cohort. It was suggested by the authors that the approach could potentially be generalized to other disease states and immunological phenotypes. In the study, approximately 150 TCR beta chains were listed as associated with cytomegalovirus. An association between a missense DCLRE1C variant and V-gene and J-gene trimming of TCR beta chains was found in a later genetic analysis and replicated in an independent cohort. HLA typing was unavailable for some donors at each locus, so association tests used only the typed subset. At a false discovery rate of 0.05, a later analysis linked fewer than 20,000 TCR beta sequences to specific HLA alleles. The classifier was reported to diagnose cytomegalovirus status with high specificity and sensitivity in both the original and validation cohorts. A cluster of highly shared sequence variants was judged likely to represent a technical artifact of the sequencing pipeline. Compared with equally common non-associated chains, HLA-associated TCR beta chains in a later analysis were more clonally expanded and had lower generation probabilities. Correlated functional status among segregating V segments might reflect linkage disequilibrium, but an unknown experimental factor could not be ruled out. In this cohort, only TCR beta chains were sequenced, and detectable features were limited by the absence of alpha or paired-chain data. When HLA alleles, especially DR and DQ, strongly co-occurred, attributing TCR associations to individual alleles was difficult. In vitro tests confirmed that a few of the cytomegalovirus-associated TCR beta chains recognize cytomegalovirus antigens. A later analysis found that TCR association rates varied across HLA loci, with DRB1 alleles showing the most associated TCRs and HLA-C alleles the fewest.

Libraries were built with the immunoSEQ multiplex PCR assay. The multiplex PCR relied on a mix of 60 forward primers for TCR Vbeta segments and 13 reverse primers for TCR Jbeta segments. Amplification of the CDR3 region of rearranged TCR beta genes was performed with a multiplex PCR assay on genomic DNA. The Illumina HiSeq System was used to sequence the amplified TCR beta libraries as 87-base-pair reads. From the authors' description of their analysis: A later analysis tallied around 82 million unique TCR beta chains across the 550 to 850 repertoires, and 10 million to 11 million of those chains were shared by two or more donors. To remove PCR and sequencing errors, raw reads were error-corrected and collapsed into unique sequences using a nearest-neighbor algorithm that merged closely related sequences. V, D and J gene segments were assigned by aligning CDR3 sequences to IMGT reference sequences. For a sequence to be retained, at least a six-nucleotide match to both a V gene segment and a J gene segment was required. Rearrangements were classified as productive when the CDR3 lacked stop codons and remained in frame with V and J, and all other rearrangements were classified as non-productive. CDR3 was defined according to IMGT convention as the region running from the second conserved V-encoded cysteine to the conserved J-encoded phenylalanine. The earlier analysis of about 570 of the donors excluded any sequence lacking an unambiguous match to a single V gene segment. In an earlier analysis of a few hundred of the donors, V segments were called functional above 56.7% productive rearrangements and were called segregating when the between-donor standard deviation exceeded 5%. A statistical classification framework was developed to diagnose cytomegalovirus status using the catalog of TCR beta chain sequences. In a later analysis, V and J genes were assigned by comparing TCR nucleotide sequences against IMGT/GENE-DB human TR gene sequences. A later analysis assigned CDR3 sequences and most-parsimonious VDJ recombination scenarios with the TCRdist pipeline. In a later analysis, every TCR beta chain was defined by the combination of its CDR3 amino acid sequence and its V-gene family, and reads without a unique V-gene family were dropped. To address suspected cross-contamination and a sequencing artifact, a later analysis removed roughly 640 highly shared, low-generation-probability nucleotide sequences. For each public chain, a later analysis derived a clonal expansion index from normalized ranks of inferred template counts within each repertoire. In a later analysis, generation probabilities were computed using a VDJ recombination model fitted to out-of-frame rearrangements, and the results were checked against IGoR. Hypergeometric tests were used in a later analysis to score TCR-TCR, TCR-HLA and TCR-CMV co-occurrence, with a repertoire-size bias correction applied to the TCR pairs. False discovery rates were estimated in a later analysis by permuting HLA or CMV assignments 20 times. A later analysis grouped co-occurring TCRs with DBSCAN, adding TCRdist sequence similarity when clustering within HLA-allele-positive subsets. Co-occurrence clustering excluded repertoires with fewer than 30,000 or more than 120,000 public chains, plus five with anomalous nucleotide sharing. TCRdb limited this immuneACCESS table to in-frame rearrangements with V and J called. A share of clones is missing; checked studies link under half to unresolved V genes, and the rest is unexplained. V, J and clone size are taken as reported in that table, and D and trimming were inferred from the DNA itself. The sample table holds about 140,000 clones. Of the sample, about 2% is held by the ten largest clones.

The germline V gene gives CDR1 as SGHRS and CDR2 as YFSETQ. Including cysteine and phenylalanine, the CDR3 has 15 amino acids. Of all the DNA, just the CDR3 is kept, 45 bases in frame from base 1. Ends trimmed: V by 1 base, J by 4 bases; bases unmatched to a gene: 5. Input material: PBMCs. The chain joins TRBV5-1 to TRBJ1-3, with 7 bases in between that match TRBD1. This receptor was taken from a woman in her late teens or twenties in good health and CMV-seronegative. The nucleotide sequence is given as TGCGCCAGCAGCTTGACGGGACAGCAGGGAAACACCATATATTTT. This yields the protein CASSLTGQQGNTIYF.